The rows below give T cell receptor beta chains drawn from one sample of a study of OX40 agonist ivuxolimab in advanced cancers. Produced via immunoSEQ multiplex PCR; TCRdb's table is partial and in-frame only. In the table there are about 24,000 clones, roughly 78% of which are singletons. Sequenced here: CD4+ or CD8+ T cells sorted from blood, sampled in a trial of the OX40 agonist ivuxolimab. These receptors came from an adult with an advanced solid tumor such as melanoma, head and neck, liver or kidney cancer. The CDR3 runs from the conserved cysteine through the conserved F or W. D genes are given only for firm matches. Only some rows state a clone size, as once, few, many or a class for expanded clones.

V gene	clone size	D gene	J gene	CDR3 protein	CDR3 DNA
TRBV5-6	-	TRBD1	TRBJ1-5	CASSYRGRISNQPQHF	TGTGCCAGCAGCTATAGGGGGCGAATAAGCAATCAGCCCCAGCATTTT
TRBV7-9	-	-	TRBJ2-4	CASSLVSGDLAKNIQYF	TGTGCCAGCAGCTTAGTTTCCGGGGACCTAGCCAAAAACATTCAGTACTTC
TRBV10-1	-	-	TRBJ1-6	CASSESEGSSYNSPLHF	TGCGCCAGCAGTGAGTCGGAGGGGAGCTCCTATAATTCACCCCTCCACTTT
TRBV10-2	once	-	TRBJ2-3	CASSDGGSTDTQYF	TGCGCCAGCAGTGACGGAGGGAGCACAGATACGCAGTATTTT
TRBV4-2	-	-	TRBJ2-5	CASSQFMGTQYF	TGTGCCAGCAGCCAGTTCATGGGGACCCAGTACTTC
TRBV28	-	-	TRBJ2-6	CASSPEGEAGANVLTF	TGTGCCAGCAGTCCCGAAGGGGAGGCTGGGGCCAACGTCCTGACTTTC
TRBV19	-	TRBD1	TRBJ1-5	CASSIYKGQVNQPQHF	TGTGCCAGTAGTATTTATAAGGGACAGGTTAATCAGCCCCAGCATTTT
TRBV10-3	-	-	TRBJ1-5	CAISPFAGPQSNQPQHF	TGTGCCATCAGTCCCTTTGCAGGACCCCAGAGCAATCAGCCCCAGCATTTT
TRBV6-5	-	TRBD2	TRBJ2-5	CASRGLLVGTQYF	TGTGCCAGCAGGGGACTACTGGTTGGGACCCAGTACTTC
TRBV30	-	-	TRBJ2-6	CAWSITGARSGANVLTF	TGTGCCTGGAGTATCACGGGGGCGCGCTCTGGGGCCAACGTCCTGACTTTC
TRBV6-6	-	-	TRBJ2-1	CASSYDGLSYNEQFF	TGTGCCAGCAGTTACGACGGACTTTCGTACAATGAGCAGTTCTTC
TRBV6-1	-	TRBD1	TRBJ2-2	CASTRGQPNTGELFF	TGTGCCAGCACCAGGGGACAGCCGAACACCGGGGAGCTGTTTTTT
TRBV6-6	-	-	TRBJ2-3	CASIRRGGETDTQYF	TGTGCCAGCATCCGACGAGGGGGGGAAACAGATACGCAGTATTTT
TRBV9	few	TRBD2	TRBJ2-5	CASSFSGRAGETQYF	TGTGCCAGCAGCTTTAGCGGGAGGGCCGGGGAGACCCAGTACTTC
TRBV6-6	few	-	TRBJ2-2	CASQEGQKNTGELFF	TGTGCCAGCCAGGAGGGGCAAAAGAACACCGGGGAGCTGTTTTTT
TRBV7-2	-	-	TRBJ2-5	CASSLMSGNQETQYF	TGTGCCAGCAGCTTAATGTCCGGGAACCAAGAGACCCAGTACTTC
TRBV11-3	-	-	TRBJ2-6	CASSLGGRARSGANVLTF	TGTGCCAGCAGCTTAGGAGGCAGGGCCCGCTCTGGGGCCAACGTCCTGACTTTC
TRBV7-2	-	-	TRBJ1-3	CASSLNRVVTGNTIYF	TGTGCCAGCAGCCTCAACAGGGTTGTAACTGGAAACACCATATATTTT
TRBV7-2	once	-	TRBJ2-1	CASSFGGTPRREEQFF	TGTGCCAGCAGCTTCGGTGGGACACCCAGGCGGGAAGAGCAGTTCTTC
TRBV9	-	-	TRBJ1-1	CASSKTTGNTEAFF	TGTGCCAGCAGCAAGACCACAGGGAACACTGAAGCTTTCTTT
TRBV18	-	-	TRBJ2-1	CASSLSGYNEQFF	TGTGCCAGCTCACTTTCAGGTTACAATGAGCAGTTCTTC
TRBV5-6	-	-	TRBJ2-7	CASSSEGLYSYEQYF	TGTGCCAGCAGCTCAGAGGGCCTCTATTCCTACGAGCAGTACTTC
TRBV6-4	-	TRBD1	TRBJ2-3	CAGRARQGGTDTQYF	TGTGCCGGCAGGGCTCGACAGGGGGGGACAGATACGCAGTATTTT
TRBV9	-	-	TRBJ2-1	CASSSAGATEQFF	TGTGCCAGCAGCTCAGCCGGGGCAACTGAGCAGTTCTTC
TRBV28	once	-	TRBJ2-6	CASSFSGGLSGANVLTF	TGTGCCAGCAGTTTTTCAGGGGGGCTCTCTGGGGCCAACGTCCTGACTTTC
TRBV7-2	-	TRBD2	TRBJ2-7	CASSVTSDSYEQYF	TGTGCCAGCAGCGTCACTAGCGACTCCTACGAGCAGTACTTC
TRBV28	-	-	TRBJ1-2	CASSPSGAGYGYTF	TGTGCCAGCAGTCCCTCCGGGGCCGGCTATGGCTACACCTTC
TRBV5-6	-	TRBD2	TRBJ2-7	CASSLGLGGSYEQYF	TGTGCCAGCAGCTTGGGTCTGGGGGGGTCCTACGAGCAGTACTTC
TRBV28	medium-sized	TRBD2	TRBJ2-1	CASSFPGTRGNEQFF	TGTGCCAGCAGTTTTCCTGGGACTAGAGGCAATGAGCAGTTCTTC
TRBV28	-	-	TRBJ1-5	CATWTDVHQPQHF	TGTGCCACCTGGACCGATGTTCATCAGCCCCAGCATTTT
TRBV28	-	TRBD1	TRBJ1-2	CASSRGGGGYGYTF	TGTGCCAGCAGTCGGGGAGGGGGCGGCTATGGCTACACCTTC
TRBV5-1	-	-	TRBJ1-4	CASSSTAGATNEKLFF	TGCGCCAGCAGCTCCACGGCGGGTGCAACTAATGAAAAACTGTTTTTT
TRBV4-1	-	-	TRBJ2-3	CASSQTAGFPDTQYF	TGCGCCAGCAGCCAGACGGCAGGATTCCCAGATACGCAGTATTTT
TRBV5-1	-	-	TRBJ1-5	CASSQSGYSNQPQHF	TGCGCCAGCAGTCAATCAGGATATAGCAATCAGCCCCAGCATTTT
TRBV5-6	-	-	TRBJ1-5	CASSWGLSDQPQHF	TGTGCCAGCAGCTGGGGACTATCCGATCAGCCCCAGCATTTT
TRBV4-1	-	-	TRBJ1-1	CASSQGDGGRWPEAFF	TGCGCCAGCAGCCAAGGGGATGGGGGAAGATGGCCTGAAGCTTTCTTT
TRBV5-1	once	-	TRBJ1-2	CASSLSRGGYGYTF	TGCGCCAGCAGCTTGTCGCGAGGGGGCTATGGCTACACCTTC
TRBV4-1	-	-	TRBJ2-3	CASSQALGAASTDTQYF	TGCGCCAGCAGCCAAGCCCTCGGGGCTGCTAGCACAGATACGCAGTATTTT
TRBV6-5	-	-	TRBJ1-4	CASSYSRTATNEKLFF	TGTGCCAGCAGTTACTCGCGGACAGCAACTAATGAAAAACTGTTTTTT
TRBV30	once	-	TRBJ2-7	CAWNKGSRGYEQYF	TGTGCCTGGAATAAGGGGAGTAGAGGTTACGAGCAGTACTTC
TRBV30	-	-	TRBJ1-1	CAWSRWEAGTEAFF	TGTGCCTGGAGTAGGTGGGAAGCGGGAACTGAAGCTTTCTTT
TRBV2	-	TRBD2	TRBJ2-3	CASSVAGGPADTQYF	TGTGCCAGCAGTGTCGCGGGGGGGCCGGCAGATACGCAGTATTTT
TRBV4-3	-	-	TRBJ1-1	CASSHGGANTEAFF	TGCGCCAGCAGCCACGGGGGGGCGAACACTGAAGCTTTCTTT
TRBV18	-	-	TRBJ2-5	CASSPTSVGETQYF	TGTGCCAGCTCACCAACATCGGTAGGGGAGACCCAGTACTTC
TRBV7-2	-	-	TRBJ1-1	CASSLSPSSELSEAFF	TGTGCCAGCAGCTTAAGCCCGTCATCGGAACTCTCTGAAGCTTTCTTT
TRBV5-1	-	-	TRBJ2-5	CASSFGRGGETQYF	TGCGCCAGCAGCTTCGGCAGGGGCGGGGAGACCCAGTACTTC
TRBV5-1	-	-	TRBJ1-5	CASSLAANQPQHF	TGCGCCAGCAGCTTGGCGGCTAATCAGCCCCAGCATTTT
TRBV25-1	-	TRBD1	TRBJ2-1	CASNQGANNEQFF	TGTGCCAGCAACCAGGGGGCCAACAATGAGCAGTTCTTC
TRBV5-1	-	TRBD1	TRBJ1-2	CASSLGTGGPYGYTF	TGCGCCAGCAGCTTAGGGACAGGGGGCCCCTATGGCTACACCTTC
TRBV5-1	-	TRBD2	TRBJ2-2	CASSLEGTRTPGELFF	TGCGCCAGCAGCTTGGAGGGGACTAGAACCCCCGGGGAGCTGTTTTTT
TRBV19	-	-	TRBJ2-4	CASQSPGGLAKNIQYF	TGTGCCAGCCAGTCCCCAGGGGGACTAGCCAAAAACATTCAGTACTTC